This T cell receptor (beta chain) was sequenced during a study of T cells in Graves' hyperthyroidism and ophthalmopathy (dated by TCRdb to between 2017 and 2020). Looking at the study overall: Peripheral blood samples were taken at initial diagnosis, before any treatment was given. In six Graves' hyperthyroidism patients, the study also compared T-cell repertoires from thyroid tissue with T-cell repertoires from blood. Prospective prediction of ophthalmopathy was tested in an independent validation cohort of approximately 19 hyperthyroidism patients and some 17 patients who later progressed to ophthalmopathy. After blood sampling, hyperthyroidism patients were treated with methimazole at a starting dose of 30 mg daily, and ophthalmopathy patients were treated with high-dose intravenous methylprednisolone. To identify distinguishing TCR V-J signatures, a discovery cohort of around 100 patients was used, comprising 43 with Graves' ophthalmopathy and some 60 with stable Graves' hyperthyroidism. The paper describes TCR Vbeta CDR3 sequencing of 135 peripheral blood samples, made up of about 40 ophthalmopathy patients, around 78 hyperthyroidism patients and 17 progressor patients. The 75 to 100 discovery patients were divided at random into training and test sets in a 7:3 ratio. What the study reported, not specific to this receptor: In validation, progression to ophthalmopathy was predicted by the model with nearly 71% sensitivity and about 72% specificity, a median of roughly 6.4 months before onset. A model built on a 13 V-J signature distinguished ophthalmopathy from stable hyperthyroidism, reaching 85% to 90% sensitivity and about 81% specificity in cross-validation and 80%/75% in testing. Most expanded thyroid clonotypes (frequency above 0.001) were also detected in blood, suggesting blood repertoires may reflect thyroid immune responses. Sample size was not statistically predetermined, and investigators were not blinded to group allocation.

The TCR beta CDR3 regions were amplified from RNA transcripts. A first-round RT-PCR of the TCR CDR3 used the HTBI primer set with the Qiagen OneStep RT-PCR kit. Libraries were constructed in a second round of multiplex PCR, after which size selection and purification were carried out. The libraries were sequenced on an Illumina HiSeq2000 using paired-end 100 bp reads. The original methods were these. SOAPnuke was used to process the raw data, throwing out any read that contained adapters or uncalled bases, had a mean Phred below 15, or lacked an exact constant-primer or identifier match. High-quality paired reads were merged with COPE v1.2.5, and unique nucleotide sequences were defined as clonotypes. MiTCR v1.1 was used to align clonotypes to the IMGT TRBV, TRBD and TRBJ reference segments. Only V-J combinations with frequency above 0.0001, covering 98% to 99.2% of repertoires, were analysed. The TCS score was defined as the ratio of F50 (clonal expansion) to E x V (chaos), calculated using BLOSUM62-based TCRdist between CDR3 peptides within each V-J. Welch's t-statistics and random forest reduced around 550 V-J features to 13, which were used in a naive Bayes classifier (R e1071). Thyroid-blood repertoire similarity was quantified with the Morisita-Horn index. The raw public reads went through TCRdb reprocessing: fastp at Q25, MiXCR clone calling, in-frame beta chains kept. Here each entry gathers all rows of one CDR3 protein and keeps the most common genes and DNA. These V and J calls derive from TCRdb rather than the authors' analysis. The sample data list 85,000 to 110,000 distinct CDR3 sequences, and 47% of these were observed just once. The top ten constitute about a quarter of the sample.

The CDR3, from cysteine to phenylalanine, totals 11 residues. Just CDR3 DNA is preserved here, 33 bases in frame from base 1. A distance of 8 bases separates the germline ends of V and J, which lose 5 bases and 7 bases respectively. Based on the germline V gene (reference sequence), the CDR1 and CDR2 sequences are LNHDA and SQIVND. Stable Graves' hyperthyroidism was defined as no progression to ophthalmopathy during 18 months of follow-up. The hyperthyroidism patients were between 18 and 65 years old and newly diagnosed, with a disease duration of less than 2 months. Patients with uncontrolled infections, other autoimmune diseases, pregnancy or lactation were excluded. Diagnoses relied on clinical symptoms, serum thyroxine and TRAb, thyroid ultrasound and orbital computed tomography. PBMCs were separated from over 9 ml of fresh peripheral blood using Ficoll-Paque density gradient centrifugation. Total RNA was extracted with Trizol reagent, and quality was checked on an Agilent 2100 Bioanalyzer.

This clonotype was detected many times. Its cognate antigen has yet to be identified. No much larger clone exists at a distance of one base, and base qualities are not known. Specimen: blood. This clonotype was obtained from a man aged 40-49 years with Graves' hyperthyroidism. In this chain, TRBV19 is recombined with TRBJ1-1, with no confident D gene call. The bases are TGTGCCAGTAGTCATGGGGTTGAAGCTTTCTTT. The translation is CASSHGVEAFF.